Below are 18 T cell receptor beta chains sequenced from a single sample in a study of T cell changes during pregnancy in multiple sclerosis. Produced via immunoSEQ multiplex PCR; TCRdb's table is partial and in-frame only. The sample includes 50,000 to 60,000 clones, about 85% of them seen just once. Sequenced material: CD4+ T cells from peripheral blood mononuclear cells, taken in the third trimester of pregnancy. The receptor source for this set is a female donor with multiple sclerosis, enrolled in a pregnancy study.

The rearrangement uses TRBV7-2 and TRBJ2-1; TRBD2 matches 12 bases. The CDR3 is 18 residues long. The trim removed 5 bases at V and 7 bases at J, leaving 15 bases unmatched. Germline CDR1 and CDR2: SGHTA and FQGNSA. The DNA of the CDR3 is TGTGCCAGCAGCGCCCCTAGCGGGAGGGCCGTATCTATGAATGAGCAGTTCTTC. This translates into CASSAPSGRAVSMNEQFF.

CDR3 region: CASSYSGGHSGYTF. DNA for the CDR3: TGTGCCAGCAGTTACTCAGGGGGCCATAGCGGCTACACCTTC. The V and J genes are TRBV6-5 and TRBJ1-2; 7 bases align to TRBD1. Germline V lookup: CDR1 MNHEY, CDR2 SVGAGI. V shed 0 bases and J 8 bases; nucleotides not matched to a gene: 6. The CDR3 extends over 14 amino acids.

This clone was seen only once. The chain has TRBV13 and TRBJ2-7; 9 bases agree with TRBD1. With V trimmed by 8 bases and J by 2 bases, 7 bases remained unmatched. The CDR3 runs 14 residues. Looked up from germline, CDR1 is PRHDT and CDR2 is FYEKMQ (reference sequence). This CDR3 reads CASSLGQGTYEQYF. Here the CDR3 DNA reads TGTGCCAGCTCTCTAGGACAGGGGACCTACGAGCAGTACTTC.

This chain uses TRBV18 with TRBJ1-2, with 7 bases fitting TRBD1. V lost 0 bases to trimming and J lost 8 bases; unmatched junction nucleotides: 3. Germline V gene sequence: CDR1 KGHSH, CDR2 LQKENI. This CDR3 spans 13 amino acids. CDR3 sequence reads: CASSPPQGGGYTF. DNA for the CDR3: TGTGCCAGCTCACCACCGCAGGGGGGCGGCTACACCTTC.

V gene TRBV2 combines with J gene TRBJ2-5, with 10 bases lining up with TRBD2. V trimming: 6 bases; J trimming: 3 bases; junction bases outside the gene matches: 7. CDR3 length equals 15 residues. Germline V lookup: CDR1 SNHLY, CDR2 FYNNEI. The CDR3 is CASRSPGTSEETQYF. CDR3 coding DNA: TGTGCCAGCAGGTCCCCCGGGACTAGCGAAGAGACCCAGTACTTC.

In this sample, this clone turned up once. This chain joins TRBV28 and TRBJ2-2; D unclear. The germline V gene encodes CDR1 MDHEN and CDR2 SYDVKM. CDR3 length equals 16 residues. The ends were cut back, 5 bases at V and 2 bases at J, with 15 bases in the middle. CDR3 sequence (DNA): TGTGCCAGCAGTATCCGACAAGATAGAAACACCGGGGAGCTGTTTTTT. Amino acid sequence: CASSIRQDRNTGELFF.

This clone appeared once. The chain links TRBV6-5 to TRBJ1-1; 9 bases fit TRBD1. Losses at the gene ends were 2 bases for V and 3 bases for J; bases not matched to a gene: 7. The germline V gene has CDR1 MNHEY and CDR2 SVGAGI. CDR3 length equals 16 residues. The CDR3 loop is CASSYDTGGRHTEAFF. In DNA form, the CDR3 reads TGTGCCAGCAGTTACGATACAGGGGGCAGGCACACTGAAGCTTTCTTT.

The chain has TRBV19 and TRBJ1-5; 7 bases fit TRBD1. CDR3 length equals 14 residues. Trimming cost V 6 bases and J 3 bases; bases outside gene matches: 5. Germline V lookup: CDR1 LNHDA, CDR2 SQIVND (reference sequence). CDR3 sequence: CASRPGQYNQPQHF. The CDR3 region has the DNA TGTGCCAGTAGGCCGGGACAGTACAATCAGCCCCAGCATTTT. Full variable domain (rest looked up from reference TRBV19 and TRBJ1-5): DGGITQSPKYLFRKEGQNVTLSCEQNLNHDAMYWYRQDPGQGLRLIYYSQIVNDFQKGDIAEGYSVSREKKESFPLTVTSAQKNPTAFYLCASRPGQYNQPQHFGDGTRLSIL.

This clone was counted only a few times. This chain uses TRBV7-9 with TRBJ1-4, with D maybe TRBD1 (6 bases). V dropped 4 bases and J dropped 8 bases, with 14 bases sitting between them. This CDR3 has 14 amino acids. Germline V lookup: CDR1 SEHNR, CDR2 FQNEAQ (reference sequence). CDR3 nucleotide sequence: TGTGCCAGCAGCTCGGCGGGGGCGCGAGAAAAACTGTTTTTT. Protein: CASSSAGAREKLFF.

J is TRBJ2-1 and V is TRBV30; D uncertain. This CDR3 is 13 amino acids long. Trimming cost V 0 bases and J 8 bases, with 11 bases left between them. Germline assignment: CDR1 GTSNPN and CDR2 SVGIG (reference sequence). In nucleotides, the CDR3 is TGTGCCTGGAGTGTCTCGAAGCGCTATGAGCAGTTCTTC. Its translation is CAWSVSKRYEQFF.

V gene TRBV6-1 combines with J gene TRBJ2-2; D is unclear. In germline, CDR1 is MNHNS, CDR2 SASEGT. The CDR3 totals 18 residues. Trimming took 2 bases from V and 0 from J, leaving 16 bases between them. CDR3: CASSEFFSLEANTGELFF. In DNA, the CDR3 is TGTGCCAGCAGTGAATTTTTCTCACTTGAAGCGAACACCGGGGAGCTGTTTTTT.

The rearrangement joins TRBV30 to TRBJ2-5; D is perhaps TRBD1 (6 bases). The CDR3 runs to 13 residues. Germline CDR1 reads GTSNPN; CDR2 reads SVGIG (reference sequence). Trimming removed 5 bases from V and 3 bases from J, with 13 bases in between. CDR3 amino acids: CAWSRQEKETQYF. As DNA, the CDR3 is TGTGCCTGGTCGAGACAGGAGAAAGAGACCCAGTACTTC. Using reference TRBV30 and TRBJ2-5 for the parts outside the CDR3, the full variable domain is SQTIHQWPATLVQPVGSPLSLECTVEGTSNPNLYWYRQAAGRGLQLLFYSVGIGQISSEVPQNLSASRPQDRQFILSSKKLLLSDSGFYLCAWSRQEKETQYFGPGTRLLVL.

This clone was counted a single time. The J gene is TRBJ1-1, the V gene TRBV2, with 9 nucleotides matching TRBD1. Germline V gene data show CDR1 as SNHLY and CDR2 as FYNNEI. With 7 bases clipped from V and 5 bases from J, the junction kept 8 bases outside the gene matches. The CDR3 spans 14 residues. For the CDR3, the DNA is TGTGCCAGCACCGTGGGGACAGGGAGGACTGAAGCTTTCTTT. This sequence encodes CASTVGTGRTEAFF.

This clone has just a few counts. This chain connects TRBV5-6 to TRBJ1-2; D uncertain. Germline CDR1 reads SGHDT; CDR2 reads YYEEEE. The CDR3 runs 14 residues. V lost 0 bases and J 5 bases, leaving 11 bases between the germline ends. Here the CDR3 DNA reads TGTGCCAGCAGCTTGGGTCGGTCCGTTTATGGCTACACCTTC. Amino acids: CASSLGRSVYGYTF.

V usage is TRBV5-1 and J usage is TRBJ2-5; 8 bases align to TRBD2. The length of the CDR3 is 18 residues. The V gene end was trimmed by 4 bases and the J gene end by 1 base; junction bases not matched to a gene: 15. Germline assignment: CDR1 SGHRS and CDR2 YFSETQ. CDR3 residues: CASSEREHIAGTQETQYF. CDR3 nucleotide sequence: TGCGCCAGCAGCGAACGGGAACATATAGCGGGAACCCAAGAGACCCAGTACTTC.

This rearrangement joins TRBV28 to TRBJ2-1; TRBD1 matches at 10 bases. This CDR3 is built from 14 residues. Trimming removed 5 bases from V and 8 bases from J; junction bases left unmatched: 6. CDR1 is MDHEN and CDR2 is SYDVKM in the germline V gene. CDR3 loop: CASSPGTGVYEQFF. CDR3 bases: TGTGCCAGCAGTCCCGGGACAGGGGTGTATGAGCAGTTCTTC.

This chain links TRBV11-2 with TRBJ1-4, with 12 positions matching TRBD1. The germline CDR1 and CDR2 sequences are SGHAT and FQNNGV. The V and J ends lost 10 bases and 7 bases, in that order; junction bases with no gene match: 7. CDR3 length: 14 residues. CDR3 region: CATGTGGTSEKLFF. As DNA, the CDR3 is TGTGCCACCGGGACAGGGGGCACAAGTGAAAAACTGTTTTTT.

J is TRBJ2-1 and V is TRBV19; 10 bases line up with TRBD2. Germline trimming cut 6 bases from V and 7 bases from J; bases unmatched to any gene: 6. This CDR3 is built from 14 residues. Per the germline V gene, CDR1 is LNHDA and CDR2 is SQIVND (reference sequence). The DNA for the CDR3 is TGTGCCAGTAGGAGCGGGGGGGCGAGTAATGAGCAGTTCTTC. This encodes CASRSGGASNEQFF.